The next 13 T cell receptor beta chains were all read from a single sample in a study of OX40 agonist ivuxolimab in advanced cancers. Library construction relied on the immunoSEQ multiplex PCR assay. TCRdb carries this immuneACCESS record with in-frame sequences only. Its versions omit some clonotypes, under half of them owing to an unresolved V gene in the studies checked, with the rest unexplained. For this sample the table gives about 100,000 clones, of which approximately 89% were detected only once. The top ten hold around 0.15% of the sample. The sample was CD4+ or CD8+ T cells sorted from blood, taken in a trial of the OX40 agonist ivuxolimab. Receptors were obtained from an adult with an advanced solid tumor such as melanoma, head and neck, liver or kidney cancer.

The V and J genes are TRBV2 and TRBJ1-4; weak D call: TRBD1 (6 bases). CDR1 is SNHLY and CDR2 is FYNNEI in the germline V gene. V lost 3 bases to trimming and J lost 4 bases, with 15 bases between them. This CDR3 comprises 16 residues. CDR3: CASSDWAGQYNEKLFF. CDR3 coding DNA: TGTGCCAGCAGTGATTGGGCCGGACAGTATAATGAAAAACTGTTTTTT.

V and J are TRBV6-1 and TRBJ1-4, with 9 nucleotides matching TRBD1. This CDR3 contains 17 residues. CDR1 is MNHNS, CDR2 SASEGT, per germline. The V gene end was trimmed by 4 bases and the J gene end by 0 bases; junction bases not matched to a gene: 6. DNA of the CDR3: TGTGCCAGCAGTGTTGGGACAGGGATTGCAACTAATGAAAAACTGTTTTTT. Translating gives CASSVGTGIATNEKLFF.

This clone was picked up one time. The genes are TRBV4-2 and TRBJ2-1; 10 nucleotides line up with TRBD2. This CDR3 has 16 amino acids. Trimming at V came to 0 bases and at J to 5 bases, leaving 4 bases not matched to a gene. CDR1 and CDR2 (germline): LGHNA, YNFKEQ. Written as DNA, the CDR3 is TGTGCCAGCAGCCAAGAAGGGACTAGCGTCCACAATGAGCAGTTCTTC. This sequence encodes CASSQEGTSVHNEQFF.

The chain links TRBV13 to TRBJ2-1; 7 bases are shared with TRBD2. The ends lost 4 bases at V and 0 bases at J; junction bases unmatched: 3. The CDR3 is 15 amino acids. Germline V gives CDR1 PRHDT, CDR2 FYEKMQ (reference sequence). CDR3: CASSSGLPSYNEQFF. The CDR3 DNA is TGTGCCAGCAGCTCGGGACTACCCTCCTACAATGAGCAGTTCTTC.

CDR3 nucleotide sequence: TGTGCCAGTAGTATCCTGGGGACCATTGAGCAGTTCTTC. This encodes CASSILGTIEQFF. The V call is TRBV19, the J call TRBJ2-1, with D tentatively TRBD1 or TRBD2 (5 bases each). With 3 bases removed from V and 9 bases from J, the gap between germline ends came to 12 bases. The CDR3 has 13 amino acids. The germline V gene encodes CDR1 LNHDA and CDR2 SQIVND (reference sequence).

The V call is TRBV29-1, the J call TRBJ1-2; possibly TRBD1 for D (6 bases). This CDR3 has 14 residues. Per the germline V gene, CDR1 is SQVTM and CDR2 is ANQGSEA. With 0 bases removed from V and 4 bases from J, the gap between germline ends came to 12 bases. Written as DNA, the CDR3 is TGCAGCGTTGAAGATTATCAGGGGTTCTATGGCTACACCTTC. Translating gives CSVEDYQGFYGYTF.

The chain recombines TRBV27 with TRBJ2-1, with D unclear. This CDR3 region has 14 residues. V gave up 1 base and J gave up 7 bases, with 11 bases separating them. CDR1 and CDR2 (germline): MNHEY, SMNVEV (reference sequence). The CDR3 protein is CASSLFPEENEQFF. CDR3 nucleotides: TGTGCCAGCAGTTTATTTCCCGAGGAGAATGAGCAGTTCTTC.

Note on this clone: The same CDR3 is also encoded by other DNA sequences in this sample. The V gene is TRBV9, the J gene TRBJ2-7; D unclear. Trimming took off 4 bases at V and 7 bases at J, with 24 bases between the two ends. Germline assignment: CDR1 SGDLS and CDR2 YYNGEE. The CDR3 runs to 16 residues. The CDR3 is CASSPDRPIGTGEQYF. The DNA of the CDR3 is TGTGCCAGCAGCCCCGATCGCCCCATCGGAACGGGTGAGCAGTACTTC.

V is TRBV11-2 and J is TRBJ2-7; 10 nucleotides align to TRBD1. V lost 0 bases and J lost 5; bases outside the gene matches: 4. This CDR3 spans 15 amino acids. Germline V lookup: CDR1 SGHAT, CDR2 FQNNGV. CDR3 nucleotides: TGTGCCAGCAGCTTAGAAGGGACAGGGGACGACGAGCAGTACTTC. Translating gives CASSLEGTGDDEQYF.

This chain joins TRBV7-9 and TRBJ2-7; 8 bases are shared with TRBD2. The V gene's germline CDR1 is SEHNR and CDR2 FQNEAQ (reference sequence). The CDR3 is 15 amino acids. V gave up 3 bases and J gave up 2 bases; unmatched junction bases: 6. The CDR3 loop reads CASSFKTSGPYEQYF. For the CDR3, the DNA is TGTGCCAGCAGCTTCAAAACTAGCGGACCCTACGAGCAGTACTTC.

Comment on this clone: The sample carries other DNA sequences with the same CDR3. The genes are TRBV7-2 and TRBJ1-1; D is undetermined. Trimming pared 8 bases from V and 0 bases from J, leaving 4 bases between. The CDR3 sequence is 11 residues long. The germline V gene has CDR1 SGHTA and CDR2 FQGNSA. DNA of the CDR3: TGTGCCAGCCGTATGAACACTGAAGCTTTCTTT. Encoded protein: CASRMNTEAFF.

This clone was found a few times. The chain employs TRBV28 and TRBJ1-1; D is perhaps TRBD1 (6 bases). CDR1 MDHEN and CDR2 SYDVKM come from the germline V gene. Between the trimmed V and J ends, which lost 3 bases and 0 bases, there was a span of 11 bases. This CDR3 spans 15 amino acids. The CDR3 reads CASSFGGGMNTEAFF. CDR3 bases: TGTGCCAGCAGTTTTGGGGGCGGGATGAACACTGAAGCTTTCTTT. Based on the CDR3 plus reference TRBV28 and TRBJ1-1, the full variable domain is DVKVTQSSRYLVKRTGEKVFLECVQDMDHENMFWYRQDPGLGLRLIYFSYDVKMKEKGDIPEGYSVSREKKERFSLILESASTNQTSMYLCASSFGGGMNTEAFFGQGTRLTVV.

The chain employs TRBV27 and TRBJ2-7, with D possibly matching TRBD2 (5 bases). Germline V gene lookup returns CDR1 MNHEY and CDR2 SMNVEV (reference sequence). This CDR3 spans 15 amino acids. V lost 5 bases, J lost 6 bases, and 20 bases lay in between. For the CDR3, the DNA is TGTGCCAGCAGTCCCACTATAGTGGGAGAAGGCGAGCAGTACTTC. It yields the protein CASSPTIVGEGEQYF.